The 23 T cell receptor beta chains below all came from one sample that was sequenced in a study of graft-versus-host responses after intestinal transplantation. Their cognate antigens are unknown. Here immunoSEQ multiplex PCR was the method, and the copy in TCRdb shows in-frame clones only, minus some. This repertoire shows tens of thousands of clones, roughly 94% found once; its top ten account for roughly 0.53%. This specimen consisted of unstimulated CD8+ T cells sorted from spleen or lymph node cells, obtained before intestinal transplant. These receptor sequences come from a human donor who received an intestinal transplant.

V and J are TRBV28 and TRBJ2-7; no definite D call. The V gene's germline CDR1 is MDHEN and CDR2 SYDVKM. V lost 5 bases and J lost 4, with 9 bases in between. CDR3 size: 12 residues. The chain's CDR3 is CASSGRYYEQYF. The CDR3 region has the DNA TGTGCCAGCAGTGGCCGGTATTACGAGCAGTACTTC.

J is TRBJ1-5 and V is TRBV5-6; D might be TRBD1 (6 bases). The CDR3 contains 16 residues. V gave up 4 bases and J gave up 0 bases, with 14 bases separating them. CDR1 is SGHDT and CDR2 is YYEEEE in the germline V gene. DNA of the CDR3: TGTGCCAGCAGCCAAACAGGGACCTATAGCAATCAGCCCCAGCATTTT. This translates into CASSQTGTYSNQPQHF.

The CDR3 sequence is CASSVDTVVFF. CDR3 coding DNA: TGTGCCAGCAGCGTGGACACTGTTGTTTTCTTT. The genes are TRBV7-9 and TRBJ1-1; tentatively, D is TRBD1 (5 bases). In germline, CDR1 is SEHNR, CDR2 FQNEAQ (reference sequence). Deletions cut 5 bases from V and 13 bases from J, with 14 bases between. The CDR3 is made up of 11 amino acids.

The CDR3 bases are TGTGCCACCAAACTCACAGTGGGGGAGTGGGGGTCAGATACGCAGTATTTT. Translating gives CATKLTVGEWGSDTQYF. The gene calls are TRBV28 and TRBJ2-3; D may be TRBD1 or TRBD2 (5 bases each). Trimming took 10 bases from V and 4 from J, leaving 27 bases between them. Germline V lookup: CDR1 MDHEN, CDR2 SYDVKM. The CDR3 length is 17 residues.

V gene TRBV25-1 combines with J gene TRBJ2-1, with TRBD1 as a possible D gene (6 bases). Deletions cut 1 base from V and 10 bases from J, with 11 bases between. The CDR3 is made up of 13 amino acids. Germline V gene lookup returns CDR1 MGHDK and CDR2 SYGVNS. CDR3 region: CASSELGAREQFF. CDR3 nucleotides: TGTGCCAGCAGTGAATTGGGGGCGAGGGAGCAGTTCTTC.

Notes on this clone: One junction end disagrees with the germline gene, perhaps due to a read error. V gene TRBV9 combines with J gene TRBJ2-1, with TRBD2 matching 7 bases. Germline CDR1 SGDLS, CDR2 YYNGEE. This CDR3 comprises 14 residues. The DNA of the CDR3 is TGTGCCAGCAGTGTAGCGGGCAATGACAATGAGCAGTTCTTC. Protein sequence: CASSVAGNDNEQFF.

The genes are TRBV27 and TRBJ1-2, with D possibly TRBD1 on 6 matching bases. The CDR3 covers 15 residues. Germline CDR1 and CDR2: MNHEY and SMNVEV (reference sequence). V was cut by 1 base and J by 6 bases, with 15 bases left in between. The DNA of the CDR3 is TGTGCCAGCAGTTTATTCTCCGGGGGCGTCGATGGCTACACCTTC. This codes for CASSLFSGGVDGYTF.

The V gene is TRBV9, the J gene TRBJ2-2; D not resolved. CDR1 is SGDLS, CDR2 YYNGEE, per germline. V lost 3 bases, J lost 3 bases, and 6 bases lay in between. The CDR3 consists of 13 residues. The CDR3 DNA reads TGTGCCAGCAGCGGGAATTACACCGGGGAGCTGTTTTTT. As protein: CASSGNYTGELFF.

This chain links TRBV7-2 with TRBJ1-3, with unresolved D. The CDR3 has 14 residues. Germline V gives CDR1 SGHTA, CDR2 FQGNSA. The ends were cut back, 5 bases at V and 4 bases at J, with 12 bases in the middle. CDR3 coding DNA: TGTGCCAGCAGCGCAGTCGAGCTCGGAAACACCATATATTTT. Encoded protein: CASSAVELGNTIYF.

V and J are TRBV4-1 and TRBJ1-5; D unclear. The CDR3 contains 18 residues. With 3 bases removed from V and 0 bases from J, the gap between germline ends came to 18 bases. From germline, CDR1 is MGHRA and CDR2 YSYEKL. CDR3 amino acids: CASSHIPRVDYSNQPQHF. DNA of the CDR3: TGCGCCAGCAGCCATATCCCGAGGGTAGATTATAGCAATCAGCCCCAGCATTTT.

The chain carries TRBV25-1 and TRBJ2-7, with D perhaps TRBD1 (6 bases). Trimming shortened V by 6 bases and J by 2 bases, and 11 bases separated the two germline ends. The CDR3 has 13 amino acids. In germline, CDR1 is MGHDK, CDR2 SYGVNS. CDR3 DNA: TGTGCCAGCAGAACAGGGTCCACCTACGAGCAGTACTTC. This sequence encodes CASRTGSTYEQYF.

In DNA form, the CDR3 reads TGTGCCAGCAGCCAAGACCAGCGGGAGCCCGTCCACGAGCAGTACTTC. Amino acid sequence: CASSQDQREPVHEQYF. This sequence joins TRBV4-2 and TRBJ2-7; TRBD2 matches at 8 bases. The CDR3 has 16 amino acids. The V gene end was trimmed by 0 bases and the J gene end by 5 bases; junction bases not matched to a gene: 9. Germline lookup yields CDR1 LGHNA and CDR2 YNFKEQ.

V and J are TRBV7-9 and TRBJ2-1; D unresolved. Germline assignment: CDR1 SEHNR and CDR2 FQNEAQ (reference sequence). This CDR3 contains 12 residues. The V gene lost 6 bases and the J gene lost 6 bases, with 9 bases spanning the gap. CDR3 nucleotide sequence: TGTGCCAGCAGGCGACTTGCCAATGAGCAGTTCTTC. It specifies CASRRLANEQFF.

This sequence joins TRBV4-1 and TRBJ2-5; D is possibly TRBD1 (6 bases). The assigned J gene may be wrong: the sequence end matches TRBJ2-7 better. Germline values: CDR1 MGHRA, CDR2 YSYEKL. The CDR3 extends over 16 amino acids. The CDR3 spells CASSQLQGHPSYEQYF. The CDR3 region has the DNA TGCGCCAGCAGCCAGCTACAGGGTCACCCCTCCTACGAGCAGTACTTC.

The chain couples TRBV7-7 to TRBJ2-7, with TRBD1 matching 8 bases. Germline V gene lookup returns CDR1 SSHAT and CDR2 FNYEAQ (reference sequence). The trim removed 5 bases at V and 6 bases at J, leaving 9 bases unmatched. The CDR3 runs 14 residues. The CDR3 spells CASSQNQGAVEQYF. The CDR3 bases are TGTGCCAGCAGCCAAAACCAGGGGGCGGTCGAGCAGTACTTC.

V is TRBV27 and J is TRBJ2-1; 9 nucleotides agree with TRBD2. The germline gives CDR1 MNHEY, CDR2 SMNVEV (reference sequence). This CDR3 is 16 amino acids long. Losses at the gene ends were 5 bases for V and 1 base for J; bases not matched to a gene: 6. For the CDR3, the DNA is TGTGCCAGCAGTCCAGGGCTAGCGGGATCCTACAATGAGCAGTTCTTC. This sequence encodes CASSPGLAGSYNEQFF.

The genes are TRBV10-2 and TRBJ1-2, with TRBD1 matching over 7 bases. The trim removed 2 bases at V and 8 bases at J, leaving 8 bases unmatched. CDR1 WSHSY and CDR2 SAAADI come from the germline V gene. The CDR3 sequence is 14 residues long. The DNA for the CDR3 is TGCGCCAGCAGTGAGCCTCACTCAGGGGGAGGCTACACCTTC. Protein sequence: CASSEPHSGGGYTF.

The chain links TRBV28 to TRBJ1-3; D is possibly TRBD1 (5 bases). The CDR3 has 17 residues. Between the trimmed V and J ends, which lost 2 bases and 0 bases, there was a span of 14 bases. Germline V gives CDR1 MDHEN, CDR2 SYDVKM. The CDR3 coding sequence is TGTGCCAGCAGTTTAATTTTCGGGGCAGACTCTGGAAACACCATATATTTT. This sequence encodes CASSLIFGADSGNTIYF.

The rearrangement uses TRBV6-5 and TRBJ1-1, with TRBD1 as a possible D gene (5 bases). This CDR3 region has 15 residues. Germline V CDR1 and CDR2: MNHEY, SVGAGI. V was clipped by 5 bases and J by 2 bases, with 15 bases between them. The CDR3 spells CASSPGRGANTEAFF. DNA for the CDR3: TGTGCCAGCAGTCCGGGGCGGGGAGCCAACACTGAAGCTTTCTTT.

The chain links TRBV9 to TRBJ2-1; D remains ambiguous. The CDR3 is 14 residues long. V was cut by 0 bases and J by 7 bases, with 11 bases left in between. Per the germline V gene, CDR1 is SGDLS and CDR2 is YYNGEE. CDR3 coding DNA: TGTGCCAGCAGCGTAGAGCTAGGGCCAAATGAGCAGTTCTTC. This gives the protein CASSVELGPNEQFF.

This chain uses TRBV30 with TRBJ2-3; D is unresolved. Germline-derived CDR1 and CDR2 are GTSNPN and SVGIG (reference sequence). V lost 2 bases and J lost 4, with 25 bases in between. This CDR3 is built from 18 residues. The CDR3 region is CAWSMALVSRLDADTQYF. CDR3 nucleotide sequence: TGTGCCTGGAGTATGGCCCTAGTCTCTCGCTTGGACGCAGATACGCAGTATTTT. The full variable domain, completed using reference TRBV30 and TRBJ2-3, is SQTIHQWPATLVQPVGSPLSLECTVEGTSNPNLYWYRQAAGRGLQLLFYSVGIGQISSEVPQNLSASRPQDRQFILSSKKLLLSDSGFYLCAWSMALVSRLDADTQYFGPGTRLTVL.

The rearrangement uses TRBV5-5 and TRBJ2-5; no reliable D call. V was cut by 0 bases and J by 2 bases, with 20 bases left in between. Germline assignment: CDR1 SGHKS and CDR2 YYEKEE (reference sequence). The CDR3 is 18 residues long. As DNA, the CDR3 is TGTGCCAGCAGCTTGGGGTGGTGGCTTCGGGCAAAACAAGAGACCCAGTACTTC. Translating gives CASSLGWWLRAKQETQYF.

The chain joins TRBV19 to TRBJ2-7; TRBD2 matches at 9 bases. The V gene end was trimmed by 6 bases and the J gene end by 5 bases; junction bases not matched to a gene: 8. CDR3 length equals 14 residues. The germline V gene encodes CDR1 LNHDA and CDR2 SQIVND (reference sequence). The DNA for the CDR3 is TGTGCCAGTAGCGTCGGGACTAGCAGCCACGAGCAGTACTTC. Encoded protein: CASSVGTSSHEQYF. The full variable domain, in which reference TRBV19 and TRBJ2-7 provide the parts outside the CDR3, is DGGITQSPKYLFRKEGQNVTLSCEQNLNHDAMYWYRQDPGQGLRLIYYSQIVNDFQKGDIAEGYSVSREKKESFPLTVTSAQKNPTAFYLCASSVGTSSHEQYFGPGTRLTVT.